A selection of T cell receptor beta chains follows, all from one sample in a study of blood T cell repertoires in COVID-19. Here immunoSEQ multiplex PCR was the method, and the copy in TCRdb shows in-frame clones only, minus some. The sample lists 180,000 or so clones, approximately 85% occurring once. Specimen: peripheral blood. Receptor source: a woman over 75 with acute or convalescent COVID-19. Each CDR3 is given with its conserved first and last residue. A D gene is named only where the DNA matches it firmly. Size is stated for part of the rows, as once, few or many counts, or as a class when the clone is expanded.

clone_size d_call j_call v_call cdr3_nt cdr3_aa
- TRBD1 TRBJ1-1 TRBV7-9 TGTGCCAGCAGCTTAGTAACAGGGGTGAACACTGAAGCTTTCTTT CASSLVTGVNTEAFF
- TRBD1 TRBJ2-5 TRBV2 TGTGCCAGCGGGGGGACAGGGGGAGGGGAGACCCAGTACTTC CASGGTGGGETQYF
- - TRBJ1-1 TRBV29-1 TGCAGCGTTGAAGACGGGACTGAAGCTTTCTTT CSVEDGTEAFF
- TRBD2 TRBJ2-7 TRBV5-1 TGCGCCAGCAGCTTGGCCCTAGCGGGAGGGCCCTCCTACGAGCAGTACTTC CASSLALAGGPSYEQYF
- TRBD2 TRBJ2-1 TRBV13 TGTGCCAGCAGCTTAGCGAGCCGCGGGAGGGCCGGTGAGCAGTTCTTC CASSLASRGRAGEQFF
- - TRBJ1-2 TRBV21-1 TGTGCCAGCAGCAAAGCTCCGGACAGACTCACTAACTATGGCTACACCTTC CASSKAPDRLTNYGYTF
- TRBD1 TRBJ1-1 TRBV30 TGTGCCTGGAGCGCACAGGGGGAAGCTTTCTTT CAWSAQGEAFF
- TRBD2 TRBJ2-3 TRBV14 TGTGCCAGCAGCCAAGTGAATCGGTTCGGGAGGTCAGATACGCAGTATTTT CASSQVNRFGRSDTQYF
- - TRBJ2-1 TRBV28 TGTGCCAGCATTAAATTGGGCAGGGCCTGGCATGAGCAGTTCTTC CASIKLGRAWHEQFF
- - TRBJ1-2 TRBV28 TGTGCCAGCAGTTTACCCGACAGGTACTATGGCTACACCTTC CASSLPDRYYGYTF
- - TRBJ2-7 TRBV10-2 TGCGCCAGCGGGGCCTCCCAATCCTACGAGCAGTACTTC CASGASQSYEQYF
- TRBD1 TRBJ2-2 TRBV9 TGTGCCAGCAGCGCAGCCGATGGGACAGATTTGGTGGGGACCGGGGAGCTGTTTTTT CASSAADGTDLVGTGELFF
- - TRBJ2-7 TRBV7-2 TGTGCCAGCAGCTTACGTCTCTACGAGCAGTACTTC CASSLRLYEQYF
few - TRBJ1-1 TRBV7-8 TGTGCCAGCAGCTTAGTAGGAGGGAACACTGAAGCTTTCTTT CASSLVGGNTEAFF
- TRBD1 TRBJ1-2 TRBV5-1 TGCGCCAGCAGTTCGGCAGGGGGACAGGTGGGATATGGCTACACCTTC CASSSAGGQVGYGYTF
- TRBD2 TRBJ2-7 TRBV15 TGTGCCACCAGCAGAGTAGCGGGGTTATACGAGCAGTACTTC CATSRVAGLYEQYF
- TRBD1 TRBJ1-1 TRBV7-9 TGTGCCAGCAGCCCCCGAGGACAGGGGAACACTGAAGCTTTCTTT CASSPRGQGNTEAFF
- - TRBJ1-4 TRBV7-9 TGTGCCAGCACCAGGGGAGATCCAACTAATGAAAAACTGTTTTTT CASTRGDPTNEKLFF
- TRBD2 TRBJ2-7 TRBV11-2 TGTGCCAGCAGCTTAGATGGGACTAGCGCTTACGAGCAGTACTTC CASSLDGTSAYEQYF
few - TRBJ1-2 TRBV27 TGTGCCAGCAGTTTAGGGCAGGGGAGCTGGTACTATGGCTACACCTTC CASSLGQGSWYYGYTF
- TRBD2 TRBJ2-1 TRBV7-9 TGTGCCAGCAGCTTATCGCTAGCGGGATCTTACAATGAGCAGTTCTTC CASSLSLAGSYNEQFF
- - TRBJ1-5 TRBV2 TGTGCCAGCCGGAGAGACCGTCAGCCCCAGCATTTT CASRRDRQPQHF
- - TRBJ2-1 TRBV3-1/TRBV3-2 TGTGCCAGCAGCCAAGGCATCGGGGGAACCTACAATGAGCAGTTCTTC CASSQGIGGTYNEQFF
- - TRBJ1-5 TRBV19 TGTGCCAGTAGTATAGATGGTAGCGGACGCAGCCAAAATCAGCCCCAGCATTTT CASSIDGSGRSQNQPQHF